The 14 T cell receptor beta chains listed next were all sequenced from one sample in a study of beta chain features in type 1 diabetes (dated by TCRdb to the late 2010s). The protocol used for the library was the immunoSEQ multiplex PCR assay. The entire isolated RNA was reverse transcribed using the High Capacity cDNA Reverse Transcription Kit, and thus expressed TCRB transcripts were sequenced. TCRdb limited this immuneACCESS table to in-frame rearrangements with V and J called. A share of clones is missing; checked studies link under half to unresolved V genes, and the rest is unexplained. The sample profile shows 350,000 to 400,000 clones; about 14% of them were found once. The top ten clonotypes cover about 0.018% of the sample. Material: naive CD4+ T cells from blood. The cell subset or site label on this specimen signifies: true naive CD4+ T cells. The receptor source for this set is a woman between 18 and 29 years old in good health.

The chain joins TRBV30 to TRBJ1-1; tentative D call: TRBD1 (5 bases). V lost 2 bases, J lost 1 base, and 17 bases lay in between. This CDR3 spans 16 amino acids. Per the germline V gene, CDR1 is GTSNPN and CDR2 is SVGIG (reference sequence). CDR3 nucleotide sequence: TGTGCCTGGAGTTCACCTAGGGGCAGACAGAACACTGAAGCTTTCTTT. It codes for CAWSSPRGRQNTEAFF.

This clone was detected a few times. The chain is built from TRBV18 and TRBJ2-1, with D perhaps TRBD2 (5 bases). This CDR3 contains 13 residues. The ends were cut back, 0 bases at V and 15 bases at J, with 15 bases in the middle. CDR1 and CDR2 from the germline V gene are KGHSH and LQKENI. The DNA for the CDR3 is TGTGCCAGCTCACCACCGAGTAGCGCACTCCGGTTCTTC. This sequence encodes CASSPPSSALRFF.

This clone was recorded a few times. V is TRBV10-3 and J is TRBJ1-2, with D perhaps matching TRBD1 (6 bases). This CDR3 has 15 amino acids. Per germline, CDR1 ENHRY and CDR2 SYGVKD. V lost 10 bases and J 7 bases, leaving 25 bases between the germline ends. The DNA for the CDR3 is TGTGCCACCCATAGATCTGGACAGCGGGGAAGTGGCTACACCTTC. Protein sequence: CATHRSGQRGSGYTF.

This clone turned up a few times. The chain joins TRBV5-6 to TRBJ2-5; possibly TRBD2 for D (5 bases). Trimming cost V 0 bases and J 5 bases, with 8 bases left between them. The CDR3 consists of 13 residues. CDR1 and CDR2 (germline): SGHDT, YYEEEE. In DNA form, the CDR3 reads TGTGCCAGCAGCTTGGCGGGGTTGGAGACCCAGTACTTC. Protein: CASSLAGLETQYF.

The chain links TRBV6-5 to TRBJ2-7, with 12 bases that match TRBD2. Germline CDR1 is MNHEY and CDR2 is SVGAGI. The CDR3 has 16 amino acids. The V gene end was trimmed by 1 base and the J gene end by 5 bases; junction bases not matched to a gene: 6. CDR3 loop: CASSYLRLAGVDEQYF. The DNA of the CDR3 is TGTGCCAGCAGTTACTTAAGACTAGCGGGAGTCGACGAGCAGTACTTC.

This chain uses TRBV7-3 with TRBJ1-2, with D tentatively TRBD1 (5 bases). This CDR3 is 15 amino acids long. Germline values: CDR1 SGHTA, CDR2 FQGTGA. V lost 5 bases, J lost 3 bases, and 16 bases lay in between. The CDR3 bases are TGTGCCAGCAGCCCCAACTCAGGGCCCTACTATGGCTACACCTTC. It is translated as CASSPNSGPYYGYTF.

This CDR3 is CASREARDAIQYF. CDR3 DNA: TGTGCCAGCAGGGAAGCGCGGGATGCCATTCAGTACTTC. This chain connects TRBV28 to TRBJ2-4, with D maybe TRBD2 (6 bases). This CDR3 spans 13 amino acids. Germline V gene lookup returns CDR1 MDHEN and CDR2 SYDVKM. V lost 6 bases and J lost 9, with 15 bases in between. The complete variable domain, with remaining parts taken from reference TRBV28 and TRBJ2-4, reads DVKVTQSSRYLVKRTGEKVFLECVQDMDHENMFWYRQDPGLGLRLIYFSYDVKMKEKGDIPEGYSVSREKKERFSLILESASTNQTSMYLCASREARDAIQYFGAGTRLSVL.

This clone was found a few times. The chain is built from TRBV2 and TRBJ2-1, with 15 nucleotides matching TRBD2. Trimming cost V 6 bases and J 7 bases; bases outside gene matches: 16. CDR3 length equals 19 residues. Germline loops: CDR1 SNHLY, CDR2 FYNNEI. The DNA for the CDR3 is TGTGCCAGCAGAGGATATGTGGGACTAGCGGGAGGTGGTGGGAATGAGCAGTTCTTC. Protein sequence: CASRGYVGLAGGGGNEQFF.

The rearrangement uses TRBV6-5 and TRBJ1-5; TRBD1 might be the D (6 bases). Germline CDR1 MNHEY, CDR2 SVGAGI. Trimming took off 6 bases at V and 0 bases at J, with 12 bases between the two ends. This CDR3 spans 15 amino acids. In DNA, the CDR3 is TGTGCCAGCAGCCGACAGGAAAATAGCAATCAGCCCCAGCATTTT. Translated: CASSRQENSNQPQHF.

V usage is TRBV7-9 and J usage is TRBJ2-5, with a weak D call TRBD1 (6 bases). Looked up from germline, CDR1 is SEHNR and CDR2 is FQNEAQ (reference sequence). The V end was cut by 2 bases, the J end by 4 bases, with 11 bases between. This CDR3 comprises 14 residues. The CDR3 reads CASSLMGARETQYF. CDR3 nucleotides: TGTGCCAGCAGCTTAATGGGGGCTCGAGAGACCCAGTACTTC.

This clone was counted between two and nine times. V is TRBV29-1 and J is TRBJ1-1; 8 positions agree with TRBD1. Germline values: CDR1 SQVTM, CDR2 ANQGSEA. Trimming removed 8 bases from V and 7 bases from J; junction bases left unmatched: 12. The CDR3 has 13 amino acids. The CDR3 here is CSSTTGVGNEAFF. For the CDR3, the DNA is TGCAGCTCAACGACAGGGGTGGGAAATGAAGCTTTCTTT.

A remark on this clone: The same CDR3 also results from other DNA sequences found in this sample. The V call is TRBV7-2, the J call TRBJ1-5; 10 bases are a match to TRBD1. Losses at the gene ends were 3 bases for V and 7 bases for J; bases not matched to a gene: 0. CDR1 SGHTA and CDR2 FQGNSA come from the germline V gene. This CDR3 contains 13 residues. This CDR3 is CASSLDRGQPQHF. The CDR3 DNA reads TGTGCCAGCAGCTTGGACAGGGGGCAGCCCCAGCATTTT.

This clone was recorded a few times. The chain is built from TRBV2 and TRBJ1-5; a possible D gene is TRBD1 (5 bases). This CDR3 has 14 residues. Per the germline V gene, CDR1 is SNHLY and CDR2 is FYNNEI. The V end lost 7 bases, the J end lost 5 bases, and 15 bases lay between the germline ends. The CDR3, as DNA: TGTGCCAGCACGATTCTGGGGGGGGATCAGCCCCAGCATTTT. It codes for CASTILGGDQPQHF.

The sample holds a few counts of this clone. The chain carries TRBV4-2 and TRBJ2-1; 11 positions agree with TRBD2. The trim removed 4 bases at V and 8 bases at J, leaving 10 bases unmatched. The CDR3 is 16 amino acids. Germline lookup yields CDR1 LGHNA and CDR2 YNFKEQ. The CDR3 spells CASSLQTSGNWDEQFF. CDR3 coding DNA: TGTGCCAGCAGCCTCCAGACTAGCGGGAATTGGGATGAGCAGTTCTTC.